This TCR beta chain was captured in a study of cytomegalovirus exposure and HLA in healthy donors. Study-wide results and limits: A later analysis reportedly identified an Asian-associated ancestry cluster as carrying fewer N-insertions than the 666-donor mean. Sequencing depth across donors, presence/absence analyses assumed, was roughly uniform. Prior analysis indicated that the majority of TCR beta V segments exhibited productivity approximately 87% or approximately 30% of the time.

The PCR ran on 60 Vbeta and 13 Jbeta primers. Generated by immunoSEQ multiplex PCR, the TCRdb table keeps only in-frame clones and is missing some. Among about 140,000 clones listed, 75% to 85% were seen once. Points on this clone: Its antigen is currently unknown.

This CDR3 comprises 12 residues. Germline loops: CDR1 MNHEY, CDR2 SMNVEV (reference sequence). V was clipped by 6 bases and J by 4 bases, with 7 bases between them. The sequence derives from a middle-aged man in good health and CMV-seronegative. The V call is TRBV27, the J call TRBJ2-1; a weak D match, TRBD1 (5 bases). The sequenced sample consisted of PBMCs. DNA for the CDR3: TGTGCCAGCAGAGGGGTTTACAATGAGCAGTTCTTC. Protein product: CASRGVYNEQFF.